This entry lists 12 T cell receptor beta chains sequenced from one sample in a study of blood T cells in healthy people across ages. A second PCR, run for roughly 7 to 12 cycles, used a sample-barcoded 5' primer plus a J-beta primer mix. TCRdb reanalysed the 5' RACE reads using MiXCR and keeps one entry per CDR3 protein. The data contain 650,000 to 950,000 distinct CDR3 sequences, around 43% of them singletons. The source material was blood. The receptors come from a man in his 60s in good health.

This clonotype has at least ten counts. This chain links TRBV7-2 with TRBJ2-7; no clear D. Per germline, CDR1 SGHTA and CDR2 FQGNSA. This CDR3 spans 14 amino acids. V was shortened by 1 base and J by 0 bases, with 7 bases between the two germline ends. CDR3 amino acids: CASSLDSLSYEQYF. The DNA for the CDR3 is TGTGCCAGCAGCTTAGATTCCCTCTCCTACGAGCAGTACTTC.

This chain links TRBV7-2 with TRBJ2-3; 10 bases are a match to TRBD2. J gave up 4 bases and V 1 base, and 14 bases lay outside the gene matches. Germline loops: CDR1 SGHTA, CDR2 FQGNSA. This CDR3 has 19 amino acids. This CDR3 is CASSLVGQRGGSASDTQYF. The CDR3 nucleotides read TGTGCCAGCAGCTTAGTTGGCCAGCGGGGGGGCTCTGCCTCAGATACGCAGTATTTT.

This clonotype was found a few times. The chain has TRBV6-6 and TRBJ2-3, with D possibly matching TRBD1 (5 bases). CDR3 length: 12 amino acids. CDR1 and CDR2 from the germline V gene are MNHNY and SVGAGI (reference sequence). The V gene lost 2 bases and the J gene lost 6 bases, with 6 bases spanning the gap. The CDR3 coding sequence is TGTGCCAGCAGTTACCAGGGCGATACGCAGTATTTT. Translated, it gives CASSYQGDTQYF.

A few counts support this clonotype. The V gene is TRBV2, the J gene TRBJ2-7, with TRBD1 as a possible D gene (6 bases). The ends were cut back, 7 bases at V and 7 bases at J, with 20 bases in the middle. The CDR3 sequence is 14 residues long. Germline assignment: CDR1 SNHLY and CDR2 FYNNEI. The CDR3 reads CASTVGGTLNEQYF. CDR3 nucleotide sequence: TGTGCCAGCACGGTAGGGGGTACCCTAAATGAGCAGTACTTC. Drawing the rest from reference TRBV2 and TRBJ2-7, the complete variable domain is EPEVTQTPSHQVTQMGQEVILRCVPISNHLYFYWYRQILGQKVEFLVSFYNNEISEKSEIFDDQFSVERPDGSNFTLKIRSTKLEDSAMYFCASTVGGTLNEQYFGPGTRLTVT.

This clonotype was observed many times. This chain connects TRBV7-2 to TRBJ2-5, with 9 nucleotides matching TRBD2. Trimming removed 5 bases from V and 5 bases from J; junction bases left unmatched: 9. The CDR3 covers 15 residues. The germline V gene has CDR1 SGHTA and CDR2 FQGNSA. The CDR3 nucleotides are TGTGCCAGCAGCCCTGGTTCTAGCGGGGTCGAGACCCAGTACTTC. Protein: CASSPGSSGVETQYF.

The chain is built from TRBV7-9 and TRBJ2-7; 9 bases agree with TRBD1. The CDR3 is made up of 13 amino acids. CDR1 is SEHNR, CDR2 FQNEAQ, per germline (reference sequence). V shed 5 bases, J shed 5 bases, and the junction held 4 bases outside the gene matches. CDR3 coding DNA: TGTGCCAGCAGCGGACAGGGGAGAAACGAGCAGTACTTC. This encodes CASSGQGRNEQYF.

The J gene is TRBJ2-5, the V gene TRBV20-1, with a possible D match to TRBD2 (8 bases). The J call may not be correct, given that the DNA end is closer to TRBJ2-7. Germline loops: CDR1 DFQATT, CDR2 SNEGSKA (reference sequence). CDR3 size: 13 residues. CDR3 sequence reads: CSALGRGQSEQYF. CDR3 in DNA: TGCAGTGCTCTCGGGAGGGGGCAAAGCGAGCAGTACTTC.

This sequence joins TRBV6-5 and TRBJ2-3, with D uncertain. CDR1 is MNHEY, CDR2 SVGAGI, per germline. V lost 2 bases to trimming and J lost 7 bases, with 13 bases between them. The CDR3 has 14 amino acids. CDR3 protein: CASSYGRQANTQYF. The CDR3 nucleotides are TGTGCCAGCAGTTACGGCCGCCAGGCCAATACGCAGTATTTT.

This clonotype appeared a few times. The gene calls are TRBV2 and TRBJ2-1; no definite D call. The germline V and J ends were trimmed by 5 bases and 8 bases, with 10 bases remaining between them. CDR3 length: 12 residues. The germline V gene has CDR1 SNHLY and CDR2 FYNNEI. In nucleotides, the CDR3 is TGTGCCAGCAGTCACACCTCATATGAGCAGTTCTTC. Translating it yields CASSHTSYEQFF. Filled out from reference TRBV2 and TRBJ2-1, the complete variable domain reads EPEVTQTPSHQVTQMGQEVILRCVPISNHLYFYWYRQILGQKVEFLVSFYNNEISEKSEIFDDQFSVERPDGSNFTLKIRSTKLEDSAMYFCASSHTSYEQFFGPGTRLTVL.

V usage is TRBV20-1 and J usage is TRBJ1-6, with D perhaps TRBD1 (5 bases). Trimming stripped 3 bases from V and 8 bases from J, with 11 bases between. CDR3 size: 13 residues. The V gene's germline CDR1 is DFQATT and CDR2 SNEGSKA (reference sequence). CDR3 protein: CSASEGPDSPLHF. The CDR3 nucleotides are TGCAGTGCTAGTGAGGGGCCAGATTCACCCCTCCACTTT.

This clonotype was recorded a few times. V gene TRBV7-2 combines with J gene TRBJ2-3, with D unresolved. The V and J ends lost 5 bases and 0 bases respectively, with 12 bases between them. Germline assignment: CDR1 SGHTA and CDR2 FQGNSA. The CDR3 contains 15 residues. The CDR3 DNA is TGTGCCAGCAGCGCCAGACCCCCTAGCACAGATACGCAGTATTTT. This sequence encodes CASSARPPSTDTQYF.

This chain links TRBV5-5 with TRBJ1-1; no firm D call. This CDR3 spans 15 amino acids. V was trimmed by 6 bases and J by 7 bases, leaving 22 bases between them. From germline, CDR1 is SGHKS and CDR2 YYEKEE (reference sequence). The CDR3 DNA reads as TGTGCCAGCACAACGGGCGAGAGGGTCGTCTTTGAAGCTTTCTTT. Amino acid sequence: CASTTGERVVFEAFF.